This T cell receptor (beta chain) derives from a study of cytomegalovirus exposure and HLA in healthy donors. The study, taken as a whole, reports: Later analysis associated a missense DCLRE1C variant with TCR beta V- and J-gene trimming.

A remark on this clone: What it binds is not known.

The PCR ran on 60 Vbeta and 13 Jbeta primers. Authors' methods: Unique TCR beta chains numbered 60 million to 100 million in a later analysis, with some 9.9 million shared. The method was immunoSEQ multiplex PCR; TCRdb's version includes in-frame clones alone and lacks a portion of them. The DNA gave D and trimming, while V, J and clone size come from that table. Among some 210,000 clones listed, 75% to 80% were seen once. This CDR3 is 13 amino acids long. V lost 8 bases and J lost 4, with 14 bases in between. Germline-derived CDR1 and CDR2 are MNHEY and SMNVEV (reference sequence). The sequencing sample was made of PBMCs. This chain links TRBV27 with TRBJ1-2; a possible D gene is TRBD1 (5 bases). The TCR originated in a woman in her 30s in good health and CMV-seropositive. CDR3 sequence (DNA): TGTGCCAGCTGGGGGGTCCCCCTCTATGGCTACACCTTC. Translated, it gives CASWGVPLYGYTF.